The text below deals with one T cell receptor beta chain. This sample was taken from a study of T cell changes during pregnancy in multiple sclerosis. Germline V lookup: CDR1 SGHVS, CDR2 FQNEAQ. Unmatched junction bases numbered 11, after V lost 4 bases and J lost 6 bases. This CDR3 has 15 residues. Only in-frame clones appear in the TCRdb table, and some are missing; sequencing was by immunoSEQ multiplex PCR. The sample lists 80,000 to 100,000 clones, just over 90% occurring once. This chain connects TRBV7-8 to TRBJ2-7; 8 nucleotides agree with TRBD2. Sequenced here: peripheral blood, sampled in the second trimester of pregnancy. This TCR was recovered from a female donor in good health, enrolled as a control in a pregnancy study. The CDR3 bases are TGTGCCAGCAGCTCCACAGCGGGAGAAGCAGGCGAGCAGTACTTC. This translates into CASSSTAGEAGEQYF.